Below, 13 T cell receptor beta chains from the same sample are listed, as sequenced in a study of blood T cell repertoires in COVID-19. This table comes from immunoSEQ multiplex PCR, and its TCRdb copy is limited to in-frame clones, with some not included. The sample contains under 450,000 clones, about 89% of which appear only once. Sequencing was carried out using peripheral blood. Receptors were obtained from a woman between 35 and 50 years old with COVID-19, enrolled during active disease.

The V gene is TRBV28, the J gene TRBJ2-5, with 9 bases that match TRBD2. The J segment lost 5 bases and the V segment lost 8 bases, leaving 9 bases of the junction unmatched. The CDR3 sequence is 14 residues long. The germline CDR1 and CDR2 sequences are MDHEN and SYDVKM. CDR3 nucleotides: TGTGCCAGCTCAGAGCGGGGGGCCTGGGAGACCCAGTACTTC. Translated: CASSERGAWETQYF.

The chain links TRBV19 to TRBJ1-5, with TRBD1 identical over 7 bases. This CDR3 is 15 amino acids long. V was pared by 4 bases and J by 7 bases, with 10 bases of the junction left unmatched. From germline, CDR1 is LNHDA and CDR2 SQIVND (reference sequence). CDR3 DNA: TGTGCCAGTAGTACTCAGGGGGGACGGGGCCAGCCCCAGCATTTT. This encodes CASSTQGGRGQPQHF.

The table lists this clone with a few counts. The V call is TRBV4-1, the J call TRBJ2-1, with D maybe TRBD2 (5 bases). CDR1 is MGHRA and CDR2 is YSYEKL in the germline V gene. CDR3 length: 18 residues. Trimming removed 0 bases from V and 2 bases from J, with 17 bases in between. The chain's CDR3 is CASSQEGPSTPTYNEQFF. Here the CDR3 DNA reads TGCGCCAGCAGCCAAGAGGGTCCTAGCACCCCAACCTACAATGAGCAGTTCTTC.

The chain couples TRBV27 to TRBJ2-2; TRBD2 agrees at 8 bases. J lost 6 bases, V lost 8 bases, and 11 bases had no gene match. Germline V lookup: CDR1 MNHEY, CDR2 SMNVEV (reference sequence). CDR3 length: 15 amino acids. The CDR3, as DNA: TGTGCCAGCGGCAGCGGGGGAATATCATCCGGGGAGCTGTTTTTT. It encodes CASGSGGISSGELFF.

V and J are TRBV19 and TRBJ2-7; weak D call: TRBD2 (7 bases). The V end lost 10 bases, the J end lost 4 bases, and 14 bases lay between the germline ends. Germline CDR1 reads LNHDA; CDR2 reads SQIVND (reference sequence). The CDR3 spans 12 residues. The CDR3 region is CATRRGGYEQYF. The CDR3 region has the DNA TGTGCCACCCGGAGGGGGGGTTACGAGCAGTACTTC.

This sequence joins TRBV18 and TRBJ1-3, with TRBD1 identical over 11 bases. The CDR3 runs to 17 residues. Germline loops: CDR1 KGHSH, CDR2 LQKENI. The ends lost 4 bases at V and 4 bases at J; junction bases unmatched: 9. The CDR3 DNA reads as TGTGCCAGCTCACGCCGGGACAGGGGGTCTGCCGGAAACACCATATATTTT. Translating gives CASSRRDRGSAGNTIYF.

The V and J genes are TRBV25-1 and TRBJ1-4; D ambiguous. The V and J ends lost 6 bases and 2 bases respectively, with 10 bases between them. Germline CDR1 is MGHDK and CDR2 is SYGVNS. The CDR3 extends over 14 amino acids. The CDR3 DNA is TGTGCCAGCAGCGAAGAGAGGACTAATGAAAAACTGTTTTTT. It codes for CASSEERTNEKLFF.

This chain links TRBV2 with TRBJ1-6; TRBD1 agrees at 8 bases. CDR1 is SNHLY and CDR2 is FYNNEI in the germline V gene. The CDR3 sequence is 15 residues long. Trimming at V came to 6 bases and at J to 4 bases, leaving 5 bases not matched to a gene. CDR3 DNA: TGTGCCAGCAGAGGGACAGGCGTATATAATTCACCCCTCCACTTT. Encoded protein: CASRGTGVYNSPLHF.

The chain's CDR3 is CASSGGQGVQETQYF. Written as DNA, the CDR3 is TGTGCCAGCAGTGGGGGACAGGGTGTACAAGAGACCCAGTACTTC. The chain combines TRBV2 with TRBJ2-5, with 9 nucleotides matching TRBD1. V was pared by 4 bases and J by 2 bases, with 5 bases of the junction left unmatched. This CDR3 region has 15 residues. CDR1 and CDR2 from the germline V gene are SNHLY and FYNNEI.

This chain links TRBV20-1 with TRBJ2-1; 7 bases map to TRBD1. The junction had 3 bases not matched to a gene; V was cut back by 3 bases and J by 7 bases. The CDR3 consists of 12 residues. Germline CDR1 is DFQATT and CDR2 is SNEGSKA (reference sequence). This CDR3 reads CSASPGGNEQFF. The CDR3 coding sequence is TGCAGTGCTAGTCCAGGGGGAAATGAGCAGTTCTTC.

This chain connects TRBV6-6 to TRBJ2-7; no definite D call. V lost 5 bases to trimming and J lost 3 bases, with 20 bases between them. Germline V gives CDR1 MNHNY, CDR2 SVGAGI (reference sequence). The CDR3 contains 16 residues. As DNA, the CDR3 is TGTGCCAGCAGTCCCCGTCACGAGCCTATTTTCTACGAGCAGTACTTC. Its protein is CASSPRHEPIFYEQYF.

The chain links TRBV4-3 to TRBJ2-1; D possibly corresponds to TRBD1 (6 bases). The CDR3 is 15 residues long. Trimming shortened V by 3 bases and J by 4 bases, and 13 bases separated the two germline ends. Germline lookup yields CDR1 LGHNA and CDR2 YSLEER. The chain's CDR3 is CASSQETTGYNEQFF. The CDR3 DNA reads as TGCGCCAGCAGCCAGGAGACGACAGGTTACAATGAGCAGTTCTTC.

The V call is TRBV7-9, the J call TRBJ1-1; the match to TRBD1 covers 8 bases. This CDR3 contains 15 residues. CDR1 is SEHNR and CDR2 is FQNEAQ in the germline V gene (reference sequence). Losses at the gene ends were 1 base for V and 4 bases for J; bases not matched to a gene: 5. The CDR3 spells CASSLGTGPGTEAFF. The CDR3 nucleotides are TGTGCCAGCAGCTTAGGGACAGGGCCGGGCACTGAAGCTTTCTTT.